The 3 T cell receptor beta chains below come from one sample, sequenced in a study of shared clonotypes between healthy human individuals. Assay: immunoSEQ multiplex PCR; the TCRdb copy retains only in-frame clones and omits some. In the table there are 550,000 to 850,000 clones, around 74% of which are singletons. Material: memory CD4+ T cells sorted from blood. Described subset: CD45RA-negative fraction. The receptors here all came from a woman aged 25-40 years in good health.

The chain combines TRBV7-7 with TRBJ2-1; 14 bases line up with TRBD2. The V gene end was trimmed by 1 base and the J gene end by 2 bases; junction bases not matched to a gene: 10. The CDR3 contains 20 residues. The germline V gene has CDR1 SSHAT and CDR2 FNYEAQ (reference sequence). CDR3 amino acids: CASSLGPGLAGEGAYNEQFF. The CDR3 nucleotides read TGTGCCAGCAGCTTAGGCCCGGGACTAGCGGGAGAAGGCGCCTACAATGAGCAGTTCTTC.

Notes on this clone: This sequence may be a read error, since a much larger clone differs from it by one base. The J gene is TRBJ1-2, the V gene TRBV19; no firm D call. The germline V gene encodes CDR1 LNHDA and CDR2 SQIVND (reference sequence). The CDR3 has 12 amino acids. CDR3 sequence: CASSATGYGCTF. The CDR3 coding sequence is TGTGCCAGTAGTGCCACGGGATATGGCTGCACCTTC.

This sequence joins TRBV27 and TRBJ2-1; the match to TRBD2 covers 8 bases. Germline V gives CDR1 MNHEY, CDR2 SMNVEV (reference sequence). V was pared by 4 bases and J by 0 bases, with 5 bases of the junction left unmatched. The CDR3 is 16 amino acids. CDR3 sequence reads: CASSSNREGSYNEQFF. CDR3 nucleotide sequence: TGTGCCAGCAGTTCGAACCGGGAGGGCTCCTACAATGAGCAGTTCTTC.